These T cell receptor beta chains were read from a single sample in a study of blood T cell repertoires in COVID-19. The repertoire was sequenced with immunoSEQ multiplex PCR; TCRdb's copy has only in-frame clones and lacks some. The sample carries about 300,000 clones, almost 90% recorded once. Sequencing was carried out using PBMCs or T cells enriched from blood (not recorded which). These receptor sequences come from a woman between 18 and 29 years old with acute COVID-19. Both conserved end residues are part of each CDR3. The D gene is left open where the match is weak. Clone size appears in some rows only: once, few, many, or a class for an expanded clone.

clone_size: .; j_call: TRBJ1-2; d_call: .; v_call: TRBV2; cdr3_aa: CASSEGGRSYGYTF; cdr3_nt: TGTGCCAGCAGTGAAGGCGGCCGGTCCTATGGCTACACCTTC
clone_size: .; j_call: TRBJ1-3; d_call: .; v_call: TRBV3-1/TRBV3-2; cdr3_aa: CASSQMAAGNTIYF; cdr3_nt: TGTGCCAGCAGCCAAATGGCAGCTGGAAACACCATATATTTT
clone_size: .; j_call: TRBJ1-5; d_call: .; v_call: TRBV27; cdr3_aa: CASSLGQWNQPQHF; cdr3_nt: TGTGCCAGCAGTTTAGGACAGTGGAATCAGCCCCAGCATTTT
clone_size: .; j_call: TRBJ1-2; d_call: .; v_call: TRBV27; cdr3_aa: CASRQRQLSNYGYTF; cdr3_nt: TGTGCCAGCAGACAACGACAGCTTTCTAACTATGGCTACACCTTC
clone_size: .; j_call: TRBJ1-1; d_call: TRBD1; v_call: TRBV7-2; cdr3_aa: CASSHRTGEAFF; cdr3_nt: TGTGCCAGCAGCCACCGGACAGGGGAAGCTTTCTTT
clone_size: .; j_call: TRBJ2-5; d_call: TRBD1; v_call: TRBV9; cdr3_aa: CASSVEGQGQETQYF; cdr3_nt: TGTGCCAGCAGCGTAGAGGGACAGGGCCAAGAGACCCAGTACTTC
clone_size: .; j_call: TRBJ2-7; d_call: .; v_call: TRBV5-1; cdr3_aa: CASSLGKVLGTYEQYF; cdr3_nt: TGCGCCAGCAGCTTGGGTAAGGTACTAGGCACCTACGAGCAGTACTTC
clone_size: .; j_call: TRBJ1-5; d_call: .; v_call: TRBV28; cdr3_aa: CASRLNSNQPQHF; cdr3_nt: TGTGCCAGCAGACTTAATTCCAATCAGCCCCAGCATTTT
clone_size: .; j_call: TRBJ1-4; d_call: .; v_call: TRBV29-1; cdr3_aa: CSAPGGINEKLFF; cdr3_nt: TGCAGCGCCCCGGGGGGGATTAATGAAAAACTGTTTTTT
clone_size: .; j_call: TRBJ2-2; d_call: TRBD1; v_call: TRBV5-1; cdr3_aa: CASSSGTGVTGELFF; cdr3_nt: TGCGCCAGCAGCTCCGGGACAGGGGTAACCGGGGAGCTGTTTTTT
clone_size: .; j_call: TRBJ2-6; d_call: .; v_call: TRBV13; cdr3_aa: CASSFLLAGANVLTF; cdr3_nt: TGTGCCAGCAGCTTCCTTCTAGCTGGGGCCAACGTCCTGACTTTC
clone_size: .; j_call: TRBJ2-5; d_call: TRBD2; v_call: TRBV5-4; cdr3_aa: CATQREYQETQYF; cdr3_nt: TGTGCCACCCAGCGGGAGTACCAAGAGACCCAGTACTTC
clone_size: .; j_call: TRBJ2-1; d_call: .; v_call: TRBV29-1; cdr3_aa: CSVERGKIYNEQFF; cdr3_nt: TGCAGCGTTGAACGGGGGAAGATTTACAATGAGCAGTTCTTC
clone_size: many; j_call: TRBJ2-1; d_call: .; v_call: TRBV28; cdr3_aa: CASSPTGFSYNEQFF; cdr3_nt: TGTGCCAGCAGTCCTACGGGGTTCTCCTACAATGAGCAGTTCTTC
clone_size: .; j_call: TRBJ2-3; d_call: .; v_call: TRBV28; cdr3_aa: CASSPYGADTQYF; cdr3_nt: TGTGCCAGCAGCCCATACGGAGCAGATACGCAGTATTTT